This T cell receptor (beta chain) was obtained from a study of T cell responses to AZD1222 COVID-19 vaccine. Whole-study findings and limits: Just a handful of AZD1222 recipients tested seropositive at baseline.

Measured with immunoSEQ multiplex PCR; TCRdb has only the in-frame clones, and not every one. The table shows roughly 200,000 clones, with 85% to 95% occurring only once. This CDR3 has 17 amino acids. V was cut by 0 bases and J by 0 bases, with 13 bases left in between. Germline V gene lookup returns CDR1 SGHRS and CDR2 YFSETQ. In the case of this clone: The target antigen is unknown.

The receptor comes from an adult in good health. The chain is built from TRBV5-1 and TRBJ1-3; D not certain. The sequencing here drew on peripheral blood, taken on day 0 of AZD1222 vaccination. CDR3 sequence (DNA): TGCGCCAGCAGCTTGGATCGGGCTGCGATCTCTGGAAACACCATATATTTT. As protein: CASSLDRAAISGNTIYF.